Following are 21 T cell receptor beta chains from one sample sequenced in a study of T cells in Graves' hyperthyroidism and ophthalmopathy. Template material for amplifying TCR beta CDR3 regions consisted of RNA transcripts. HTBI primers were employed in a first-round RT-PCR of the TCR CDR3. MiXCR, applied by TCRdb to the multiplex PCR reads, yields one record per CDR3 protein. This sample has around 700,000 distinct CDR3 sequences, with over 35% found just once. Sequenced input: blood. Receptors originate from a woman aged 35 to 49 with Graves' hyperthyroidism.

The gene calls are TRBV19 and TRBJ1-5; 8 bases align to TRBD1. Trimming took 6 bases from V and 1 from J; bases not matched to a gene: 8. This CDR3 has 16 residues. CDR1 is LNHDA, CDR2 SQIVND, per germline (reference sequence). CDR3 amino acids: CASRVQGGSSNQPQHF. The CDR3, as DNA: TGTGCCAGTAGAGTACAGGGGGGCAGCAGCAATCAGCCCCAGCATTTT. The whole variable domain, filled in from reference TRBV19 and TRBJ1-5, reads DGGITQSPKYLFRKEGQNVTLSCEQNLNHDAMYWYRQDPGQGLRLIYYSQIVNDFQKGDIAEGYSVSREKKESFPLTVTSAQKNPTAFYLCASRVQGGSSNQPQHFGDGTRLSIL.

This clonotype was counted many times. The V call is TRBV2, the J call TRBJ1-4; possibly TRBD1 for D (6 bases). The CDR3 totals 13 residues. V dropped 2 bases and J dropped 7 bases, with 8 bases sitting between them. The V gene's germline CDR1 is SNHLY and CDR2 FYNNEI. The CDR3 loop reads CASSELGGEKLFF. In DNA form, the CDR3 reads TGTGCCAGCAGTGAATTAGGGGGTGAAAAACTGTTTTTT.

This clonotype was recorded at least ten times. The rearrangement uses TRBV7-2 and TRBJ1-2; a possible D gene is TRBD1 (6 bases). V was clipped by 1 base and J by 8 bases, with 14 bases between them. CDR1 is SGHTA and CDR2 is FQGNSA in the germline V gene. The CDR3 is 14 residues long. In DNA, the CDR3 is TGTGCCAGCAGCTTAGATTCAGGGGCCATGGGCTACACCTTC. This encodes CASSLDSGAMGYTF.

The chain links TRBV29-1 to TRBJ1-1; TRBD1 matches at 7 bases. CDR3 length: 15 amino acids. Per the germline V gene, CDR1 is SQVTM and CDR2 is ANQGSEA. Trimming cost V 4 bases and J 1 base; bases outside gene matches: 9. Written as DNA, the CDR3 is TGCAGCGTTGGGGGACAGTCCCTAGGGAACACTGAAGCTTTCTTT. It codes for CSVGGQSLGNTEAFF.

This clonotype was detected only once. The rearrangement joins TRBV7-2 to TRBJ1-2; no reliable D call. This CDR3 spans 13 amino acids. Germline V gene lookup returns CDR1 SGHTA and CDR2 FQGNSA. The germline V and J ends were trimmed by 4 bases and 4 bases, with 10 bases remaining between them. The CDR3 is CASSSLPLYGYTF. The CDR3, as DNA: TGTGCCAGCAGCTCCCTCCCCCTCTATGGCTACACCTTC. The full variable domain, its missing parts supplied by reference TRBV7-2 and TRBJ1-2, is GAGVSQSPSNKVTEKGKDVELRCDPISGHTALYWYRQSLGQGLEFLIYFQGNSAPDKSGLPSDRFSAERTGGSVSTLTIQRTQQEDSAVYLCASSSLPLYGYTFGSGTRLTVV.

This clonotype was observed at least ten times. The J gene is TRBJ1-6, the V gene TRBV6-6, with unresolved D. The CDR3 contains 12 residues. The germline gives CDR1 MNHNY, CDR2 SVGAGI (reference sequence). Trimming took off 2 bases at V and 9 bases at J, with 5 bases between the two ends. Here the CDR3 DNA reads TGTGCCAGCAGTTACCATGGTTCACCCCTCCACTTT. Translating gives CASSYHGSPLHF.

The CDR3 sequence: CAILGAGGSQPQHF. CDR3 coding DNA: TGTGCCATCCTGGGCGCCGGTGGGAGTCAGCCCCAGCATTTT. This chain connects TRBV10-3 to TRBJ1-5; D gene ambiguous. Germline CDR1 reads ENHRY; CDR2 reads SYGVKD. The CDR3 loop spans 14 amino acids. The germline V and J ends were trimmed by 8 bases and 6 bases, with 17 bases remaining between them.

This clonotype showed up many times. The V gene is TRBV7-3, the J gene TRBJ2-5; no reliable D call. Trimming shortened V by 1 base and J by 5 bases, and 11 bases separated the two germline ends. There are 14 residues in the CDR3. Germline CDR1 and CDR2: SGHTA and FQGTGA. CDR3 coding DNA: TGTGCCAGCAGCTTAAGTGGGGTCCAGGAGACCCAGTACTTC. Amino acids: CASSLSGVQETQYF.

The chain carries TRBV30 and TRBJ2-7; no clear D gene. Per germline, CDR1 GTSNPN and CDR2 SVGIG (reference sequence). CDR3 length: 13 residues. V lost 1 base, J lost 4 bases, and 11 bases lay in between. Here the CDR3 DNA reads TGTGCCTGGAGTGGCATGCCCCTATACGAGCAGTACTTC. As protein: CAWSGMPLYEQYF.

In this sample, this clonotype turned up many times. CDR3 region: CASSLSSQEKLFF. CDR3 DNA sequence: TGTGCCAGCAGCTTATCGAGCCAGGAAAAACTGTTTTTT. This rearrangement joins TRBV7-2 to TRBJ1-4; D ambiguous. This CDR3 has 13 residues. CDR1 SGHTA and CDR2 FQGNSA come from the germline V gene. Trimming took 2 bases from V and 8 from J, leaving 9 bases between them.

This clonotype was seen ten or more times. V usage is TRBV10-3 and J usage is TRBJ1-1; 7 bases are shared with TRBD1. There are 16 residues in the CDR3. V lost 8 bases and J lost 0; bases outside the gene matches: 12. Looked up from germline, CDR1 is ENHRY and CDR2 is SYGVKD. The CDR3 loop reads CAISTRNRGMNTEAFF. The CDR3 DNA follows: TGTGCCATCTCCACCCGGAACAGGGGCATGAACACTGAAGCTTTCTTT.

The chain has TRBV7-2 and TRBJ1-4, with a weak D call TRBD1 (6 bases). CDR1 and CDR2 (germline): SGHTA, FQGNSA. The CDR3 spans 15 residues. V lost 1 base to trimming and J lost 8 bases, with 14 bases between them. CDR3 DNA: TGTGCCAGCAGCTTAGTGGGGGGAGGACAGGAAAAACTGTTTTTT. It yields the protein CASSLVGGGQEKLFF.

With regard to this clonotype: This may be a read error: a much more frequent sequence differs by one nucleotide. This chain joins TRBV19 and TRBJ2-5, with D unclear. The length of the CDR3 is 12 residues. CDR1 and CDR2 (germline): LNHDA, SQIVND (reference sequence). The V gene lost 4 bases and the J gene lost 5 bases, with 8 bases spanning the gap. CDR3 bases: TGTGCCAGTAGTACCCCAAGGGAGACCCAGTACTTC. Its translation is CASSTPRETQYF.

V is TRBV29-1 and J is TRBJ1-2; no clear D. The germline CDR1 and CDR2 sequences are SQVTM and ANQGSEA. The CDR3 spans 10 residues. The germline V and J ends were trimmed by 8 bases and 4 bases, with 8 bases remaining between them. DNA of the CDR3: TGCAGCTTCGGCCTCTATGGCTACACCTTC. This sequence encodes CSFGLYGYTF. The whole variable domain, remainder taken from reference TRBV29-1 and TRBJ1-2, is SAVISQKPSRDICQRGTSLTIQCQVDSQVTMMFWYRQQPGQSLTLIATANQGSEATYESGFVIDKFPISRPNLTFSTLTVSNMSPEDSSIYLCSFGLYGYTFGSGTRLTVV.

Only a few counts were recorded for this clonotype. The chain employs TRBV12-3 or TRBV12-4 and TRBJ1-4; D may be TRBD1 (5 bases). Trimming pared 4 bases from V and 7 bases from J, leaving 13 bases between. There are 14 residues in the CDR3. The CDR3 DNA reads as TGTGCCAGCAGTTCCTACACGGGGACTGAAAAACTGTTTTTT. This gives the protein CASSSYTGTEKLFF.

With regard to this clonotype: A much larger clone differs from this one at a single base, so this may be a read error. The gene calls are TRBV7-2 and TRBJ2-7; D possibly corresponds to TRBD2 (6 bases). The CDR3 has 15 residues. V lost 4 bases, J lost 1 base, and 14 bases lay in between. The germline CDR1 and CDR2 sequences are SGHTA and FQGNSA. CDR3 nucleotide sequence: TGTGCCAGCAGCTGCGGGACTGAAATTTCCTACGAGCAGTACTTC. This encodes CASSCGTEISYEQYF.

This clonotype was observed a few times. The chain recombines TRBV6-5 with TRBJ1-5; tentative D call: TRBD1 (5 bases). CDR1 and CDR2 from the germline V gene are MNHEY and SVGAGI. This CDR3 is built from 15 residues. Trimming removed 4 bases from V and 1 base from J, with 11 bases in between. DNA for the CDR3: TGTGCCAGCAGTTTTCAGGGCACCAGCAATCAGCCCCAGCATTTT. Translation: CASSFQGTSNQPQHF.

There are many counts of this clonotype. CDR3 bases: TGCAGTGCTAGAGTCGTCAGGGGAGTGGGAGAGACCCAGTACTTC. It specifies CSARVVRGVGETQYF. The V gene is TRBV20-1, the J gene TRBJ2-5, with D possibly being TRBD1 (6 bases). In germline, CDR1 is DFQATT, CDR2 SNEGSKA (reference sequence). The V end was cut by 1 base, the J end by 4 bases, with 16 bases between. The CDR3 loop spans 15 amino acids.

To note about this clonotype: The junction departs from germline at one end; a sequencing error may be responsible. V gene TRBV6-5 combines with J gene TRBJ1-6; D remains unclear. The CDR3 is made up of 15 amino acids. Germline CDR1 and CDR2: MNHEY and SVGAGI. In nucleotides, the CDR3 is TGTGCCATCAGTTGCTCGGAGTGGGGTATAACACCCCTCCACTTT. It specifies CAISCSEWGITPLHF.

V and J are TRBV28 and TRBJ1-1; no clear D. This CDR3 is built from 13 residues. V was clipped by 3 bases and J by 5 bases, with 10 bases between them. The germline CDR1 and CDR2 sequences are MDHEN and SYDVKM. For the CDR3, the DNA is TGTGCCAGCAGTTTTCACGGTGGGACTGAAGCTTTCTTT. This translates into CASSFHGGTEAFF. The full variable domain, completed using reference TRBV28 and TRBJ1-1, is DVKVTQSSRYLVKRTGEKVFLECVQDMDHENMFWYRQDPGLGLRLIYFSYDVKMKEKGDIPEGYSVSREKKERFSLILESASTNQTSMYLCASSFHGGTEAFFGQGTRLTVV.

This clonotype came up many times. Here the CDR3 reads CASSFYSGTQYF. CDR3 nucleotide sequence: TGTGCCAGCAGTTTCTACTCAGGGACCCAGTACTTC. This chain links TRBV7-2 with TRBJ2-5; D is undetermined. Trimming took off 6 bases at V and 7 bases at J, with 12 bases between the two ends. CDR3 length: 12 amino acids. Germline assignment: CDR1 SGHTA and CDR2 FQGNSA.